This paragraph reports one TCR beta chain. The CDR3 spans 14 residues. Germline lookup yields CDR1 LNHDA and CDR2 SQIVND (reference sequence). V was trimmed by 4 bases and J by 7 bases, leaving 14 bases between them. This record belongs to a study of blood T cell repertoires in COVID-19. The wider study: T cells, B-cell-depleted T cells, or PBMCs supplied cDNA or gDNA.

As processed by the authors: Nucleated cell number was recorded as an estimate derived from reference gene primer amplification. TCRdb keeps only in-frame clones here, not all; method: immunoSEQ multiplex PCR. That table furnishes V, J and clone size, whereas the DNA furnished D and trimming. Here the sample spans about 100,000 clones, approximately 86% being singletons. This sequence joins TRBV19 and TRBJ2-1, with D maybe TRBD1 (6 bases). Sequenced: peripheral blood. The clonotype comes from a man aged 50-59 years with active or convalescent COVID-19. Here the CDR3 DNA reads TGTGCCAGTAGTACGTCCCGGGACACGAATGAGCAGTTCTTC. It is translated as CASSTSRDTNEQFF.